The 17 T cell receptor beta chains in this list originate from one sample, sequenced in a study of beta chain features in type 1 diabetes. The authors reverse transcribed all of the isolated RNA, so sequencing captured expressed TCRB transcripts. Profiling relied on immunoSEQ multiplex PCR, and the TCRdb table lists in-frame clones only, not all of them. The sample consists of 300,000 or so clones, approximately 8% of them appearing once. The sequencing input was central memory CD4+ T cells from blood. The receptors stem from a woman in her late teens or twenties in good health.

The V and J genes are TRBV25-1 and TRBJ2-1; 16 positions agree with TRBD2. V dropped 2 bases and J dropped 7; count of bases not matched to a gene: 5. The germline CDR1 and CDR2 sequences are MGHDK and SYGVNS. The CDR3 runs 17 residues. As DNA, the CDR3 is TGTGCCAGCAGTGAAAAGGGACTAGCGGGAGGGCCAAATGAGCAGTTCTTC. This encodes CASSEKGLAGGPNEQFF.

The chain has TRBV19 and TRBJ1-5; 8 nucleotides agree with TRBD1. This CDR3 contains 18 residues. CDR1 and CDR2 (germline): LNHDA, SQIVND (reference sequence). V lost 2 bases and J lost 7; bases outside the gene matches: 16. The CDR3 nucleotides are TGTGCCAGTAGTATATTCGGACAGGGCTCATCTGAGGAGCAGCCCCAGCATTTT. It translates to CASSIFGQGSSEEQPQHF.

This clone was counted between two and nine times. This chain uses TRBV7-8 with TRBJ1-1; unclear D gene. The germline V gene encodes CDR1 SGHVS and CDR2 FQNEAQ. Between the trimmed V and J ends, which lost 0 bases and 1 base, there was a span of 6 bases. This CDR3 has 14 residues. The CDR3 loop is CASSLAHKNTEAFF. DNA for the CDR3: TGTGCCAGCAGCTTAGCCCACAAGAACACTGAAGCTTTCTTT.

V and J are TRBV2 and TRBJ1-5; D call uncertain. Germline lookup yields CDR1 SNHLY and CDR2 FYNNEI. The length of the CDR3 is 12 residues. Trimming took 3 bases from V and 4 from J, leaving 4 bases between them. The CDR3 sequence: CASSDSNQPQHF. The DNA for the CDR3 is TGTGCCAGCAGTGATTCGAATCAGCCCCAGCATTTT. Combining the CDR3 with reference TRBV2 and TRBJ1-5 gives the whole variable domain EPEVTQTPSHQVTQMGQEVILRCVPISNHLYFYWYRQILGQKVEFLVSFYNNEISEKSEIFDDQFSVERPDGSNFTLKIRSTKLEDSAMYFCASSDSNQPQHFGDGTRLSIL.

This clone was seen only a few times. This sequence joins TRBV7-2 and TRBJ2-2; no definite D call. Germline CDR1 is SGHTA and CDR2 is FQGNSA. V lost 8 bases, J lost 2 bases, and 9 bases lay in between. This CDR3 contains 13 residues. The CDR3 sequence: CASGLQNTGELFF. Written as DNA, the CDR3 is TGTGCCAGCGGGCTGCAAAACACCGGGGAGCTGTTTTTT.

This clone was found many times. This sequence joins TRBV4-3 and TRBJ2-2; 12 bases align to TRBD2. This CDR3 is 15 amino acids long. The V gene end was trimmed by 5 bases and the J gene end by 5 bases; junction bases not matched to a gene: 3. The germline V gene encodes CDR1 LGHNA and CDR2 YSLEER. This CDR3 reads CASSALAGGTGELFF. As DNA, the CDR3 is TGCGCCAGCAGCGCTCTAGCGGGAGGGACCGGGGAGCTGTTTTTT.

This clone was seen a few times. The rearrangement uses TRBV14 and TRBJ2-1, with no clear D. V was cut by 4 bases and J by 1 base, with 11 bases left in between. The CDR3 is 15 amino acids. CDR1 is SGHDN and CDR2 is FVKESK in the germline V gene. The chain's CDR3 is CASSRNLGSYNEQFF. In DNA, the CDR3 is TGTGCCAGCAGCCGAAATCTCGGGTCCTACAATGAGCAGTTCTTC.

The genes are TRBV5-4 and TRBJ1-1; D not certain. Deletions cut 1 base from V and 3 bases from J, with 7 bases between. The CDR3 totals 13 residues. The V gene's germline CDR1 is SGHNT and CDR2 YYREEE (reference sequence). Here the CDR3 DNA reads TGTGCCAGCAGCTTGCTTATGGACACTGAAGCTTTCTTT. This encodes CASSLLMDTEAFF.

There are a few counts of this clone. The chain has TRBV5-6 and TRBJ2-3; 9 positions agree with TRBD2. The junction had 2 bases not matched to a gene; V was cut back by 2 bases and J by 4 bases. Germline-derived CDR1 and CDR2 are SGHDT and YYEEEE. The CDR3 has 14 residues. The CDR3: CASSFGGRADTQYF. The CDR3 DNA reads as TGTGCCAGCAGCTTCGGCGGGAGGGCAGATACGCAGTATTTT.

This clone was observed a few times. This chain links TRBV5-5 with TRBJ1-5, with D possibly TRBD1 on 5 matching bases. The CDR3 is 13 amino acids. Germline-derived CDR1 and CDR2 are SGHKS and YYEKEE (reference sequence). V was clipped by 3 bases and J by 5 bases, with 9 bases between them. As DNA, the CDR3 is TGTGCCAGCAGCTCCAGGGCCGATCAGCCCCAGCATTTT. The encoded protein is CASSSRADQPQHF.

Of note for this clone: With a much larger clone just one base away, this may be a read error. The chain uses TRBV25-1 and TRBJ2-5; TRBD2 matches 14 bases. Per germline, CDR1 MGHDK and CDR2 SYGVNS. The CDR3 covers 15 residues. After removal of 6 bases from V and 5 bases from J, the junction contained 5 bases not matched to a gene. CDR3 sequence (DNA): TGTGCCAGCAGCCCGGGACTAGCGGGAGTCGAGACCCAGTACTTC. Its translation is CASSPGLAGVETQYF. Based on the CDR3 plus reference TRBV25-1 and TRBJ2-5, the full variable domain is EADIYQTPRYLVIGTGKKITLECSQTMGHDKMYWYQQDPGMELHLIHYSYGVNSTEKGDLSSESTVSRIRTEHFPLTLESARPSHTSQYLCASSPGLAGVETQYFGPGTRLLVL.

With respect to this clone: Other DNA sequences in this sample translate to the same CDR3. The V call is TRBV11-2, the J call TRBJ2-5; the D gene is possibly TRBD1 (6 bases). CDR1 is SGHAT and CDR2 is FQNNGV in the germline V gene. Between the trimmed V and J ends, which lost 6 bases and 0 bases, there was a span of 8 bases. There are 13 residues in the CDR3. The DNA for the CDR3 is TGTGCCAGCAGTGAGGGGGACCAAGAGACCCAGTACTTC. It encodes CASSEGDQETQYF.

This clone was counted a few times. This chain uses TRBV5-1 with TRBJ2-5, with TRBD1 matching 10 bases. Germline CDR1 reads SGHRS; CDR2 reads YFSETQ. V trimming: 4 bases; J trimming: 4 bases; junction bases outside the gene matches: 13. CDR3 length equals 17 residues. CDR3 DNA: TGCGCCAGCAGCCCACTTCCGACAGGGGGCTTTGGAGAGACCCAGTACTTC. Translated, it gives CASSPLPTGGFGETQYF.

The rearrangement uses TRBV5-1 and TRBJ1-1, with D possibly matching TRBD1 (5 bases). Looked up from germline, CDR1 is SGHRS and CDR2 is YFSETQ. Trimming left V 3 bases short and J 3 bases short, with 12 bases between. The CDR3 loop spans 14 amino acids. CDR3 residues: CASSSGGDDTEAFF. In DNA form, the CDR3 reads TGCGCCAGCAGCTCCGGGGGGGACGACACTGAAGCTTTCTTT.

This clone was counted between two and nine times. For the CDR3, the DNA is TGTGCCAGCAGTTCGGTTGAACAGGGGAATCAGCCCCAGCATTTT. Amino acids: CASSSVEQGNQPQHF. The V call is TRBV6-1, the J call TRBJ1-5, with 7 nucleotides matching TRBD1. The CDR3 has 15 residues. Trimming at V came to 5 bases and at J to 4 bases, leaving 8 bases not matched to a gene. Germline V gene lookup returns CDR1 MNHNS and CDR2 SASEGT.

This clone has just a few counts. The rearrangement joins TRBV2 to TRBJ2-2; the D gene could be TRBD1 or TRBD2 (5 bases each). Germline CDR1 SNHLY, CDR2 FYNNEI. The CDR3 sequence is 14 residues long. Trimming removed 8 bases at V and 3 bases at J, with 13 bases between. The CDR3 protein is CASASGTHTGELFF. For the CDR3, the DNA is TGTGCCAGCGCATCCGGGACCCACACCGGGGAGCTGTTTTTT.

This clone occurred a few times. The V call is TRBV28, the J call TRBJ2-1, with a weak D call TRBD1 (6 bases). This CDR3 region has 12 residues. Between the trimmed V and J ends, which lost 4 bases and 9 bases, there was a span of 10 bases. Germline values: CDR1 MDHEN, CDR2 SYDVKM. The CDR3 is CASSSTGIEQFF. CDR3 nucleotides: TGTGCCAGCAGTTCCACAGGGATTGAGCAGTTCTTC.